Below are 8 T cell receptor beta chains sequenced from a single sample in a study of cytomegalovirus exposure and HLA in healthy donors. Primers for the PCR totalled 60 Vbeta and 13 Jbeta. Repertoires were generated with immunoSEQ multiplex PCR, while TCRdb's copy carries only in-frame clones and drops some. The repertoire holds 95,000 to 150,000 clones, with 75% to 90% as singletons. The sample was PBMCs. These receptors came from a man under 40 in good health and CMV-seronegative.

There are a few counts of this clone. At one boundary the junction diverges from the germline segment, which might be a read error. This sequence joins TRBV5-6 and TRBJ2-4, with TRBD1 matching over 7 bases. Germline-derived CDR1 and CDR2 are SGHDT and YYEEEE. There are 17 residues in the CDR3. In DNA, the CDR3 is TGTGCCAGCAGCTTGGTCGGGCAGGGGGTAGACAAAAACAGTCAGTACTTC. This translates into CASSLVGQGVDKNSQYF.

This chain connects TRBV15 to TRBJ1-3, with no clear D. The V and J ends lost 6 bases and 0 bases respectively, with 12 bases between them. Germline V gene sequence: CDR1 LNHNV, CDR2 YYDKDF (reference sequence). The CDR3 runs 15 residues. CDR3 sequence (DNA): TGTGCCACCAGTAAGATGCCTAGCTCTGGAAACACCATATATTTT. This encodes CATSKMPSSGNTIYF. Filled out from reference TRBV15 and TRBJ1-3, the complete variable domain reads DAMVIQNPRYQVTQFGKPVTLSCSQTLNHNVMYWYQQKSSQAPKLLFHYYDKDFNNEADTPDNFQSRRPNTSFCFLDIRSPGLGDTAMYLCATSKMPSSGNTIYFGEGSWLTVV.

The J gene is TRBJ1-1, the V gene TRBV4-1, with D tentatively TRBD1 (5 bases). The CDR3 runs 15 residues. CDR1 is MGHRA and CDR2 is YSYEKL in the germline V gene. V lost 1 base and J lost 4, with 13 bases in between. In DNA form, the CDR3 reads TGCGCCAGCAGCCAAGCTTGGACATCTTTCACTGAAGCTTTCTTT. The encoded protein is CASSQAWTSFTEAFF.

This clone was detected a few times. The gene calls are TRBV7-7 and TRBJ2-6; perhaps TRBD2 as D (5 bases). The V gene's germline CDR1 is SSHAT and CDR2 FNYEAQ (reference sequence). This CDR3 has 14 residues. V lost 8 bases, J lost 2 bases, and 10 bases lay in between. The CDR3 sequence is CASSRGPGANVLTF. Written as DNA, the CDR3 is TGTGCCAGCTCCCGAGGGCCTGGGGCCAACGTCCTGACTTTC.

This clone was seen a few times. The V and J genes are TRBV11-2 and TRBJ2-7; D unresolved. Germline-derived CDR1 and CDR2 are SGHAT and FQNNGV. This CDR3 has 14 amino acids. Trimming shortened V by 2 bases and J by 0 bases, and 8 bases separated the two germline ends. CDR3 in amino acids: CASSLLASSYEQYF. The DNA for the CDR3 is TGTGCCAGCAGCTTACTCGCGTCCTCCTACGAGCAGTACTTC.

In DNA, the CDR3 is TGTGCCAGCAGCTCCAGGGGGAACTATGGCTACACCTTC. It specifies CASSSRGNYGYTF. This rearrangement joins TRBV5-5 to TRBJ1-2, with TRBD1 identical over 7 bases. This CDR3 region has 13 residues. CDR1 and CDR2 (germline): SGHKS, YYEKEE (reference sequence). Trimming removed 3 bases from V and 2 bases from J; junction bases left unmatched: 1.

The chain is built from TRBV7-9 and TRBJ1-3; 11 nucleotides line up with TRBD1. Germline V gives CDR1 SEHNR, CDR2 FQNEAQ (reference sequence). J gave up 0 bases and V 6 bases, and 13 bases lay outside the gene matches. The CDR3 loop spans 19 amino acids. The CDR3 loop is CASSSYRDRGFLSGNTIYF. CDR3 DNA: TGTGCCAGCAGTTCTTACCGGGACAGGGGGTTCCTCTCTGGAAACACCATATATTTT.

This rearrangement joins TRBV2 to TRBJ1-2; 7 nucleotides match TRBD1. Trimming at V came to 6 bases and at J to 0 bases, leaving 10 bases not matched to a gene. The length of the CDR3 is 16 residues. Looked up from germline, CDR1 is SNHLY and CDR2 is FYNNEI. DNA of the CDR3: TGTGCCAGCAGCAGGGACAGTGGCCTAGCTAACTATGGCTACACCTTC. This encodes CASSRDSGLANYGYTF.